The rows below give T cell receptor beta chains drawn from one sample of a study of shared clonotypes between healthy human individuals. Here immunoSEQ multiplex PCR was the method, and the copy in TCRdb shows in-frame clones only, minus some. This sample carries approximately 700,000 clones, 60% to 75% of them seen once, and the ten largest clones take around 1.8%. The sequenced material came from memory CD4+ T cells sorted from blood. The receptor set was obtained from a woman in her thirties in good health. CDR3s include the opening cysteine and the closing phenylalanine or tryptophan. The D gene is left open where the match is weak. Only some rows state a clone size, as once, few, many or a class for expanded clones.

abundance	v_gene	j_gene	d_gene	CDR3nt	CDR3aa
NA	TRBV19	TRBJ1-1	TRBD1	TGTGCCAGTAGTATAGGGGACAGGATAACTTTCTTT	CASSIGDRITFF
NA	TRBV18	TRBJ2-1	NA	TGTGCCAGCTCACCAGGCAGGGAAAATGAGCAGTTCTTC	CASSPGRENEQFF
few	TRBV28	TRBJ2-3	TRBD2	TGTGCCAGCGGGAGGGAGAGTACGCAGTATTTT	CASGRESTQYF
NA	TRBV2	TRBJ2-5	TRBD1	TGTGCCAGCAGTACGGACAGGACCCAAGAGACCCAGTACTTC	CASSTDRTQETQYF
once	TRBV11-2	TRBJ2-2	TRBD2	TGTGCCAGCAGCTTTAGCGGGAGCCCCGGGACCGGGGAGCTGTTTTTT	CASSFSGSPGTGELFF
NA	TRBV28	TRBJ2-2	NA	TGTGCCAGCAGTTTTCATGGGAAGACCGGGGAGCTGTTTTTT	CASSFHGKTGELFF
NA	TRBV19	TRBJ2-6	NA	TGTGCCAGTAGTATATGGCGGGGCTCTGGGGCCAACGTCCTGACTTTC	CASSIWRGSGANVLTF
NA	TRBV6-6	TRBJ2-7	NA	TGTGCCAGCAGCTCTAGTGGCACCTACGAGCAGTACTTC	CASSSSGTYEQYF
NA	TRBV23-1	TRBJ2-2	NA	TGCGCCAGCAGTCACCGAAAACCGGGACGGAAGAACACCGGGGAGCTGTTTTTT	CASSHRKPGRKNTGELFF
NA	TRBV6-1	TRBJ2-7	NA	TGTGCCAGCAGCACAGGGCCATCTTCCTACGAGCAGTACTTC	CASSTGPSSYEQYF
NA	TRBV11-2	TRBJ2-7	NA	TGTGCCAGCAGCCTCGGACAGAAAAACGAGCAGTACTTC	CASSLGQKNEQYF
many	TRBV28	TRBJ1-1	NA	TGTGCCAGCAGCCATGACGGGAACACTGAAGCTTTCTTT	CASSHDGNTEAFF
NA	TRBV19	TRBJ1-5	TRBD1	TGTGCCAGTAGTATACACAGGGGACCCAGCAATCAGCCCCAGCATTTT	CASSIHRGPSNQPQHF
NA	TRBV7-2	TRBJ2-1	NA	TGTGCCAGCAGCTCTAACGCAGTTGTGACCTACAATGAGCAGTTCTTC	CASSSNAVVTYNEQFF
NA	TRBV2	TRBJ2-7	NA	TGTGCCAGCAGTGAAGGACAGATATCCTACGAGCAGTACTTC	CASSEGQISYEQYF
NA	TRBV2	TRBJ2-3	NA	TGTGCCAGCAGTGAATCTAAAGATACGCAGTATTTT	CASSESKDTQYF
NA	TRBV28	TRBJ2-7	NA	TGTGCCAGCAGTTTCAAGTTTTACGAGCAGTACTTC	CASSFKFYEQYF
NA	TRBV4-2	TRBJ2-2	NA	TGTGCCAGCAGACCTATGGTCGGGGACACCGGGGAGCTGTTTTTT	CASRPMVGDTGELFF